This T cell receptor beta chain was identified during a study of blood T cell repertoires in COVID-19. The wider study: Italy, Spain and the United States were the sources of the convalescent and acute COVID-19 samples. The cDNA or gDNA used as material had been derived from T cells, B-cell-depleted T cells, or PBMCs.

This CDR3 has 16 amino acids. Germline trimming cut 4 bases from V and 4 bases from J; bases unmatched to any gene: 9. Germline loops: CDR1 SGHAT, CDR2 FQNNGV. Original processing notes: From reference gene primer amplification, estimates of nucleated cell counts were derived. TCRdb keeps only in-frame clones here, not all; method: immunoSEQ multiplex PCR. The V and J calls and clone size were taken over from that table, and D and trimming were inferred from the DNA. This table holds around 140,000 clones, around 80% found once. The specimen was peripheral blood. The chain is built from TRBV11-2 and TRBJ2-5; 10 bases are a match to TRBD1. The sequence was obtained from a woman aged 55-69 years with acute or convalescent COVID-19. In nucleotides, the CDR3 is TGTGCCAGCAGCTACAATTGGGACAGGGGTCGAGAGACCCAGTACTTC. It encodes CASSYNWDRGRETQYF.